These 22 T cell receptor beta chains originate from one sample sequenced in a study of Ad26.COV2.S vaccination and SARS-CoV-2 variants. This sample's treatment: some 19 received Ad26.COV2.S at low or high dose, single or two shots; roughly 5 received placebo; per-sample allocation not given. Samples came from day 63 after the first vaccine or placebo injection. Measured with immunoSEQ multiplex PCR; TCRdb has only the in-frame clones, and not every one. The data contain fewer than 400,000 clones, around 85% of them seen just once; the ten biggest clones take up 3.5%. The input for sequencing was peripheral blood, taken in a trial of Ad26.COV2.S vaccine versus placebo. The receptors derive from a person aged 18-60 years who received the Ad26.COV2.S COVID-19 vaccine or a placebo.

The chain joins TRBV29-1 to TRBJ2-1; D possibly corresponds to TRBD1 (6 bases). The germline gives CDR1 SQVTM, CDR2 ANQGSEA. The CDR3 length is 13 residues. V was shortened by 7 bases and J by 3 bases, with 13 bases between the two germline ends. The CDR3 nucleotides read TGCAGCGCCCCCGGGACAAACTACAATGAGCAGTTCTTC. Its translation is CSAPGTNYNEQFF.

CDR3 bases: TGTGCCAGCTCACTGGGTAGCGGGGCGTCCTACAATGAGCAGTTCTTC. This sequence encodes CASSLGSGASYNEQFF. The rearrangement links TRBV18 to TRBJ2-1, with 8 positions matching TRBD2. The germline CDR1 and CDR2 sequences are KGHSH and LQKENI. The trim removed 4 bases at V and 1 base at J, leaving 6 bases unmatched. This CDR3 region has 16 residues.

Note on this clone: Other DNA sequences within the sample encode an identical CDR3. The genes are TRBV18 and TRBJ1-1; D may be TRBD1 (6 bases). CDR1 KGHSH and CDR2 LQKENI come from the germline V gene. V dropped 1 base and J dropped 0 bases, with 9 bases sitting between them. The CDR3 runs to 15 residues. The CDR3 here is CASSPRGGLNTEAFF. As DNA, the CDR3 is TGTGCCAGCTCACCACGGGGGGGCTTGAACACTGAAGCTTTCTTT. Full variable domain (missing parts from reference TRBV18 and TRBJ1-1): NAGVMQNPRHLVRRRGQEARLRCSPMKGHSHVYWYRQLPEEGLKFMVYLQKENIIDESGMPKERFSAEFPKEGPSILRIQQVVRGDSAAYFCASSPRGGLNTEAFFGQGTRLTVV.

The rearrangement uses TRBV6-2 or TRBV6-3 and TRBJ2-3, with 11 bases fitting TRBD2. V lost 1 base, J lost 4 bases, and 4 bases stayed unmatched. Germline V gene lookup returns CDR1 MNHEY and CDR2 SVGEGT. This CDR3 contains 16 residues. Written as DNA, the CDR3 is TGTGCCAGCAGTTACTATAGCGGGGGGGCCGCAGATACGCAGTATTTT. The encoded protein is CASSYYSGGAADTQYF.

This chain connects TRBV19 to TRBJ2-1, with 7 bases lining up with TRBD1. In germline, CDR1 is LNHDA, CDR2 SQIVND (reference sequence). With V trimmed by 6 bases and J by 4 bases, 12 bases remained unmatched. The CDR3 consists of 16 residues. The CDR3 DNA sequence: TGTGCCAGTAGAGCGACCCGGGACAGAGTATACAATGAGCAGTTCTTC. Residues: CASRATRDRVYNEQFF.

This chain connects TRBV6-5 to TRBJ1-1, with TRBD1 matching over 7 bases. The CDR3 is 14 amino acids. J lost 3 bases, V lost 8 bases, and 9 bases had no gene match. Germline-derived CDR1 and CDR2 are MNHEY and SVGAGI. The CDR3 region is CASDYGDSHTEAFF. The CDR3, as DNA: TGTGCCAGCGATTATGGGGACAGCCACACTGAAGCTTTCTTT.

The chain couples TRBV4-3 to TRBJ2-1; TRBD1 might be the D (6 bases). Germline assignment: CDR1 LGHNA and CDR2 YSLEER. CDR3 size: 13 residues. Trimming shortened V by 3 bases and J by 9 bases, and 12 bases separated the two germline ends. The CDR3 region is CASSQARGGEQFF. The CDR3 DNA reads as TGCGCCAGCAGCCAGGCAAGAGGGGGTGAGCAGTTCTTC.

V and J are TRBV7-9 and TRBJ2-1, with D possibly matching TRBD1 (6 bases). The CDR3 runs 13 residues. With 5 bases removed from V and 4 bases from J, the gap between germline ends came to 9 bases. Germline CDR1 reads SEHNR; CDR2 reads FQNEAQ (reference sequence). The CDR3 sequence: CASSQDSYNEQFF. Written as DNA, the CDR3 is TGTGCCAGCAGCCAGGACAGTTACAATGAGCAGTTCTTC.

The J gene is TRBJ1-6, the V gene TRBV6-6; D is unclear. This CDR3 has 12 amino acids. V was pared by 3 bases and J by 11 bases, with 8 bases between. Germline lookup yields CDR1 MNHNY and CDR2 SVGAGI (reference sequence). The CDR3 sequence: CASSYGPAPLHF. The CDR3 DNA sequence: TGTGCCAGCAGTTATGGGCCAGCACCCCTCCACTTT.

This chain connects TRBV4-1 to TRBJ1-5, with a possible D match to TRBD1 (6 bases). Germline V gene lookup returns CDR1 MGHRA and CDR2 YSYEKL. V was pared by 0 bases and J by 8 bases, with 20 bases between. The CDR3 covers 17 residues. The CDR3 DNA reads TGCGCCAGCAGCCAAGATCGTGGGCCAGGGGCTGGAGAGCCCCAGCATTTT. Its translation: CASSQDRGPGAGEPQHF.

J is TRBJ1-5 and V is TRBV5-5; 10 nucleotides align to TRBD1. The CDR3 length is 15 residues. V dropped 1 base and J dropped 4; count of bases not matched to a gene: 2. Germline CDR1 reads SGHKS; CDR2 reads YYEKEE (reference sequence). The CDR3: CASSLRTGGNQPQHF. The CDR3 nucleotides read TGTGCCAGCAGCTTGCGGACAGGGGGGAATCAGCCCCAGCATTTT. Looking up the rest from reference TRBV5-5 and TRBJ1-5 gives the full variable domain: DAGVTQSPTHLIKTRGQQVTLRCSPISGHKSVSWYQQVLGQGPQFIFQYYEKEERGRGNFPDRFSARQFPNYSSELNVNALLLGDSALYLCASSLRTGGNQPQHFGDGTRLSIL.

This chain uses TRBV19 with TRBJ1-5, with D perhaps TRBD1 (5 bases). Per germline, CDR1 LNHDA and CDR2 SQIVND (reference sequence). The length of the CDR3 is 16 residues. V was clipped by 3 bases and J by 2 bases, with 14 bases between them. CDR3 sequence (DNA): TGTGCCAGTAGTATGACGGGGCTCGTGGGCAATCAGCCCCAGCATTTT. Protein: CASSMTGLVGNQPQHF.

A few counts support this clone. The genes are TRBV25-1 and TRBJ1-1, with 7 bases matching TRBD1. The CDR3 extends over 15 amino acids. Germline CDR1 and CDR2: MGHDK and SYGVNS. V was pared by 3 bases and J by 1 base, with 5 bases of the junction left unmatched. The chain's CDR3 is CASSDQGTANTEAFF. As DNA, the CDR3 is TGTGCCAGCAGTGATCAGGGGACAGCGAACACTGAAGCTTTCTTT.

The chain joins TRBV12-3 or TRBV12-4 to TRBJ2-1, with D perhaps TRBD1 (5 bases). Trimming removed 3 bases from V and 9 bases from J, with 9 bases in between. The CDR3 length is 12 residues. The CDR3 nucleotides read TGTGCCAGCAGTTTTTTTCAGGGTGAGCAGTTCTTC. Protein: CASSFFQGEQFF.

This chain joins TRBV6-5 and TRBJ2-5, with TRBD2 matching 8 bases. Germline values: CDR1 MNHEY, CDR2 SVGAGI. With 2 bases clipped from V and 5 bases from J, the junction kept 4 bases outside the gene matches. The CDR3 is 14 residues long. DNA of the CDR3: TGTGCCAGCAGTTACCGGGGGGGCCTGGAGACCCAGTACTTC. This sequence encodes CASSYRGGLETQYF.

The genes are TRBV5-4 and TRBJ2-3; D remains ambiguous. V lost 0 bases, J lost 4 bases, and 9 bases lay in between. The CDR3 has 14 amino acids. Germline values: CDR1 SGHNT, CDR2 YYREEE (reference sequence). The CDR3 is CASSLEGDADTQYF. The CDR3 region has the DNA TGTGCCAGCAGCTTGGAAGGCGACGCAGATACGCAGTATTTT.

This clone was seen just once. The chain has TRBV24-1 and TRBJ1-1; the match to TRBD1 covers 10 bases. Germline values: CDR1 KGHDR, CDR2 SFDVKD. Losses at the gene ends were 11 bases for V and 6 bases for J; bases not matched to a gene: 8. The CDR3 totals 13 residues. The DNA of the CDR3 is TGTGCCATCAGGGCCGGGACAGGGGCTGAAGCTTTCTTT. It encodes CAIRAGTGAEAFF.

The genes are TRBV27 and TRBJ2-3; D may match TRBD1 or TRBD2 (5 bases each). Germline-derived CDR1 and CDR2 are MNHEY and SMNVEV (reference sequence). This CDR3 is 18 amino acids long. Deletions cut 0 bases from V and 2 bases from J, with 18 bases between. CDR3 loop: CASSLSLGRGDPTDTQYF. CDR3 nucleotide sequence: TGTGCCAGCAGTTTATCGTTGGGTCGAGGGGACCCCACAGATACGCAGTATTTT.

CDR3 coding DNA: TGTGCCAGCAGTTACTCCGGCAGCAGCTCCTACGAGCAGTACTTC. Translated, it gives CASSYSGSSSYEQYF. V usage is TRBV6-2 or TRBV6-3 and J usage is TRBJ2-7; the D is unclear. V lost 0 bases and J lost 0, with 9 bases in between. The CDR3 is 15 residues long. Germline CDR1 MNHEY, CDR2 SVGEGT.

This clone appeared once. The chain is built from TRBV2 and TRBJ2-3; 13 bases match TRBD2. The CDR3 length is 16 residues. J lost 2 bases, V lost 4 bases, and 3 bases had no gene match. Per germline, CDR1 SNHLY and CDR2 FYNNEI. Written as DNA, the CDR3 is TGTGCCAGCAGTGTACTAGCGGGGGGGCACACAGATACGCAGTATTTT. This translates into CASSVLAGGHTDTQYF.

This clone was found once. The rearrangement uses TRBV18 and TRBJ2-7; 7 nucleotides align to TRBD1. V dropped 1 base and J dropped 5; count of bases not matched to a gene: 14. This CDR3 comprises 17 residues. The V gene's germline CDR1 is KGHSH and CDR2 LQKENI. The DNA for the CDR3 is TGTGCCAGCTCACCACGACGGCCAGACAGGGACAAAGACGAGCAGTACTTC. This encodes CASSPRRPDRDKDEQYF. Based on the CDR3 plus reference TRBV18 and TRBJ2-7, the full variable domain is NAGVMQNPRHLVRRRGQEARLRCSPMKGHSHVYWYRQLPEEGLKFMVYLQKENIIDESGMPKERFSAEFPKEGPSILRIQQVVRGDSAAYFCASSPRRPDRDKDEQYFGPGTRLTVT.

This chain uses TRBV19 with TRBJ1-2; 7 bases align to TRBD1. Germline V gene data show CDR1 as LNHDA and CDR2 as SQIVND (reference sequence). V lost 7 bases to trimming and J lost 3 bases; unmatched junction nucleotides: 14. The CDR3 covers 16 residues. The CDR3, as DNA: TGTGCCAGTACTCCACCGTCGACAGGGCAGCACTATGGCTACACCTTC. This translates into CASTPPSTGQHYGYTF.